The 28 T cell receptor beta chains given below trace back to one sample, sequenced in a study of cytomegalovirus exposure and HLA in healthy donors. Generated by immunoSEQ multiplex PCR, the TCRdb table keeps only in-frame clones and is missing some. Among some 200,000 clones, roughly 88% were seen once, and the ten largest hold over 10%. The sequencing input was PBMCs. These receptor sequences come from a woman under 40 in good health and CMV-seropositive.

This clone was seen many times. The rearrangement joins TRBV10-3 to TRBJ1-2, with a weak D call TRBD1 (5 bases). Germline values: CDR1 ENHRY, CDR2 SYGVKD. V was shortened by 10 bases and J by 2 bases, with 14 bases between the two germline ends. The CDR3 consists of 13 residues. The CDR3 nucleotides are TGTGCCACCCTTCCACAGGAGAACTATGGCTACACCTTC. Residues: CATLPQENYGYTF.

This clone was counted once. The chain employs TRBV6-6 and TRBJ1-2; 7 bases match TRBD1. This CDR3 comprises 13 residues. The V segment lost 5 bases and the J segment 4 bases; nucleotides outside the gene matches: 4. Germline-derived CDR1 and CDR2 are MNHNY and SVGAGI (reference sequence). The CDR3, as DNA: TGTGCCAGCAGTAACGGACAGGCCTATGGCTACACCTTC. Translation: CASSNGQAYGYTF.

V gene TRBV28 combines with J gene TRBJ2-7; D is possibly TRBD1 (6 bases). The CDR3 sequence is 15 residues long. Germline V gives CDR1 MDHEN, CDR2 SYDVKM. Trimming removed 4 bases at V and 1 base at J, with 14 bases between. The CDR3 reads CASSSPDSLSYEQYF. The CDR3 nucleotides read TGTGCCAGCAGTTCCCCGGACAGTCTATCCTACGAGCAGTACTTC.

This clone was recorded only once. The chain recombines TRBV25-1 with TRBJ1-4; 8 bases map to TRBD1. The CDR3 covers 14 residues. The ends lost 1 base at V and 5 bases at J; junction bases unmatched: 0. Germline V lookup: CDR1 MGHDK, CDR2 SYGVNS. CDR3 residues: CASSEWDRNEKLFF. The CDR3 DNA follows: TGTGCCAGCAGTGAATGGGACAGGAATGAAAAACTGTTTTTT.

The chain combines TRBV7-9 with TRBJ1-2, with 7 bases lining up with TRBD1. The CDR3 has 13 amino acids. Germline CDR1 is SEHNR and CDR2 is FQNEAQ (reference sequence). The V gene end was trimmed by 5 bases and the J gene end by 6 bases; junction bases not matched to a gene: 6. The CDR3 loop reads CASSPLTGNGYTF. CDR3 DNA sequence: TGTGCCAGCAGCCCGTTGACAGGGAATGGCTACACCTTC.

This rearrangement joins TRBV6-5 to TRBJ2-3; the D is unclear. The CDR3 covers 15 residues. V lost 2 bases, J lost 6 bases, and 15 bases lay in between. CDR1 MNHEY and CDR2 SVGAGI come from the germline V gene. CDR3 amino acids: CASSYDGVGSDTQYF. CDR3 in DNA: TGTGCCAGCAGTTACGACGGAGTTGGTTCCGATACGCAGTATTTT.

The genes are TRBV2 and TRBJ2-3; D might be TRBD1 (6 bases). Trimming stripped 7 bases from V and 8 bases from J, with 16 bases between. Germline loops: CDR1 SNHLY, CDR2 FYNNEI. The CDR3 loop spans 13 amino acids. Written as DNA, the CDR3 is TGTGCCAGCAATAAAGACCTAGGGGGTACGCAGTATTTT. This translates into CASNKDLGGTQYF.

This clone has just a few counts. The chain combines TRBV27 with TRBJ2-3, with D maybe TRBD1 (8 bases). Germline CDR1 and CDR2: MNHEY and SMNVEV (reference sequence). The CDR3 has 15 amino acids. The V gene lost 2 bases and the J gene lost 6 bases, with 15 bases spanning the gap. The CDR3 coding sequence is TGTGCCAGCAGTTTACAGGGGGCGCGGGGGGATACGCAGTATTTT. Amino acids: CASSLQGARGDTQYF.

The rearrangement joins TRBV10-3 to TRBJ1-5, with 7 bases lining up with TRBD1. Germline V gene data show CDR1 as ENHRY and CDR2 as SYGVKD. Trimming took 4 bases from V and 2 from J; bases not matched to a gene: 2. The CDR3 is 14 residues long. CDR3: CAISGQGGNQPQHF. DNA for the CDR3: TGTGCCATCAGTGGGCAGGGGGGCAATCAGCCCCAGCATTTT.

The V call is TRBV6-1, the J call TRBJ2-7, with D perhaps matching TRBD2 (5 bases). The CDR3 is 14 amino acids. V was trimmed by 7 bases and J by 3 bases, leaving 16 bases between them. Germline CDR1 and CDR2: MNHNS and SASEGT. For the CDR3, the DNA is TGTGCCAGCAACCCTGGACTGGGCCTCTACGAGCAGTACTTC. Translation gives CASNPGLGLYEQYF.

The V and J genes are TRBV30 and TRBJ2-7, with D possibly being TRBD1 (7 bases). The length of the CDR3 is 14 residues. Trimming removed 4 bases at V and 4 bases at J, with 17 bases between. Germline CDR1 and CDR2: GTSNPN and SVGIG (reference sequence). The CDR3 reads CAWTALQGGYEQYF. In DNA, the CDR3 is TGTGCCTGGACAGCACTGCAGGGGGGATACGAGCAGTACTTC.

The J gene is TRBJ1-1, the V gene TRBV5-1; D gene uncertain. Trimming removed 4 bases from V and 1 base from J, with 11 bases in between. Germline assignment: CDR1 SGHRS and CDR2 YFSETQ. The CDR3 has 14 residues. CDR3 nucleotides: TGCGCCAGCAGCGGTACAGACGAGAACACTGAAGCTTTCTTT. Translating gives CASSGTDENTEAFF. The complete variable domain, with remaining parts taken from reference TRBV5-1 and TRBJ1-1, reads KAGVTQTPRYLIKTRGQQVTLSCSPISGHRSVSWYQQTPGQGLQFLFEYFSETQRNKGNFPGRFSGRQFSNSRSEMNVSTLELGDSALYLCASSGTDENTEAFFGQGTRLTVV.

This clone was counted between two and nine times. This chain uses TRBV4-1 with TRBJ1-2; D is uncertain. The CDR3 spans 14 residues. Trimming took off 0 bases at V and 4 bases at J, with 9 bases between the two ends. In germline, CDR1 is MGHRA, CDR2 YSYEKL. The CDR3 protein is CASSQERFGYGYTF. The CDR3 DNA sequence: TGCGCCAGCAGCCAAGAAAGATTCGGCTATGGCTACACCTTC.

The rearrangement links TRBV28 to TRBJ2-5; a possible D gene is TRBD2 (6 bases). The germline gives CDR1 MDHEN, CDR2 SYDVKM. Trimming cost V 2 bases and J 4 bases, with 8 bases left between them. The length of the CDR3 is 13 residues. CDR3 sequence (DNA): TGTGCCAGCAGTTTAGGGGGGACAGAGACCCAGTACTTC. As protein: CASSLGGTETQYF.

The chain carries TRBV9 and TRBJ2-1; 7 bases map to TRBD2. The ends lost 5 bases at V and 4 bases at J; junction bases unmatched: 6. Germline V gene lookup returns CDR1 SGDLS and CDR2 YYNGEE. The CDR3 sequence is 14 residues long. The CDR3 sequence: CASSAGDLYNEQFF. The CDR3 DNA sequence: TGTGCCAGCAGTGCGGGGGACCTTTACAATGAGCAGTTCTTC.

A single count supports this clone. This same CDR3 is encoded by further DNA sequences in the sample. The chain carries TRBV27 and TRBJ1-1; D unresolved. Germline values: CDR1 MNHEY, CDR2 SMNVEV (reference sequence). The V end lost 0 bases, the J end lost 1 base, and 6 bases lay between the germline ends. The CDR3 covers 14 residues. The CDR3 sequence is CASSLSRGNTEAFF. CDR3 nucleotide sequence: TGTGCCAGCAGTTTATCACGGGGGAACACTGAAGCTTTCTTT.

The chain recombines TRBV18 with TRBJ2-6, with 8 bases that match TRBD2. After removal of 3 bases from V and 4 bases from J, the junction contained 5 bases not matched to a gene. Looked up from germline, CDR1 is KGHSH and CDR2 is LQKENI. The CDR3 spans 16 residues. The CDR3 coding sequence is TGTGCCAGCTCACCCCGGGAGGGGTCGGGGGCCAACGTCCTGACTTTC. This codes for CASSPREGSGANVLTF.

V is TRBV6-4 and J is TRBJ1-1; the match to TRBD1 covers 7 bases. The CDR3 consists of 13 residues. Trimming cost V 3 bases and J 3 bases; bases outside gene matches: 1. The germline V gene has CDR1 MRHNA and CDR2 SNTAGT. CDR3 bases: TGTGCCAGCAGTGAACAGGGGCACACTGAAGCTTTCTTT. This encodes CASSEQGHTEAFF.

This rearrangement joins TRBV11-2 to TRBJ2-7, with 7 bases lining up with TRBD2. Germline CDR1 and CDR2: SGHAT and FQNNGV. The trim removed 3 bases at V and 2 bases at J, leaving 10 bases unmatched. The CDR3 length is 16 residues. Here the CDR3 reads CASSLGVGLAAYEQYF. The CDR3 nucleotides are TGTGCCAGCAGCTTGGGGGTGGGTCTAGCGGCCTACGAGCAGTACTTC.

About this clone: A junction end diverges from the germline sequence, so it may reflect a read error. This chain connects TRBV7-9 to TRBJ2-5; 9 nucleotides match TRBD2. Germline CDR1 reads SEHNR; CDR2 reads FQNEAQ (reference sequence). The CDR3 runs 13 residues. In DNA, the CDR3 is TGTGCCAGCAGGTTAGCGGGAGAAGAGACCCAGTACTTC. The encoded protein is CASRLAGEETQYF. Using reference TRBV7-9 and TRBJ2-5 for the parts outside the CDR3, the full variable domain is DTGVSQNPRHKITKRGQNVTFRCDPISEHNRLYWYRQTLGQGPEFLTYFQNEAQLEKSRLLSDRFSAERPKGSFSTLEIQRTEQGDSAMYLCASRLAGEETQYFGPGTRLLVL.

The genes are TRBV6-6 and TRBJ1-3; D not resolved. This CDR3 is built from 16 residues. Trimming left V 7 bases short and J 4 bases short, with 20 bases between. Germline assignment: CDR1 MNHNY and CDR2 SVGAGI (reference sequence). Here the CDR3 reads CASILAPALGGNTIYF. Written as DNA, the CDR3 is TGTGCCAGCATCTTAGCCCCCGCCCTAGGAGGAAACACCATATATTTT.

This rearrangement joins TRBV2 to TRBJ2-2; 10 bases are shared with TRBD1. Germline V gene sequence: CDR1 SNHLY, CDR2 FYNNEI. V lost 11 bases and J lost 6; bases outside the gene matches: 6. The CDR3 sequence is 13 residues long. The CDR3 DNA reads as TGTGCCGCGAGACAGGGGGCCGCCGGGGAGCTGTTTTTT. The encoded protein is CAARQGAAGELFF.

CDR3 nucleotides: TGTGCCAGCAGCCAATCGACAGGGACCCATGGCTACACCTTC. It specifies CASSQSTGTHGYTF. The chain uses TRBV16 and TRBJ1-2; TRBD1 aligns across 7 bases. With 0 bases clipped from V and 6 bases from J, the junction kept 4 bases outside the gene matches. The CDR3 loop spans 14 amino acids. CDR1 and CDR2 from the germline V gene are KGHSY and FQNENV.

The V gene is TRBV5-1, the J gene TRBJ2-1; TRBD1 aligns across 9 bases. J gave up 8 bases and V 2 bases, and 5 bases lay outside the gene matches. The CDR3 totals 14 residues. From germline, CDR1 is SGHRS and CDR2 YFSETQ. CDR3 amino acids: CASSFGDRVHEQFF. The CDR3 DNA reads as TGCGCCAGCAGCTTCGGGGACAGGGTACATGAGCAGTTCTTC.

The rearrangement joins TRBV30 to TRBJ1-1; D gene uncertain. V was cut by 0 bases and J by 8 bases, with 19 bases left in between. Germline loops: CDR1 GTSNPN, CDR2 SVGIG (reference sequence). This CDR3 is 15 amino acids long. The CDR3 is CAWSVLEGIGSEAFF. For the CDR3, the DNA is TGTGCCTGGAGTGTACTTGAGGGAATCGGGTCAGAAGCTTTCTTT.

In nucleotides, the CDR3 is TGTGCCAGCAGTTCGACAGGGGCCTATCAGCCCCAGCATTTT. Its translation: CASSSTGAYQPQHF. This sequence joins TRBV28 and TRBJ1-5, with 8 bases matching TRBD1. The germline V gene encodes CDR1 MDHEN and CDR2 SYDVKM. The V gene end was trimmed by 4 bases and the J gene end by 5 bases; junction bases not matched to a gene: 4. The CDR3 totals 14 residues.

The rearrangement uses TRBV5-1 and TRBJ1-1; D not resolved. This CDR3 is built from 13 residues. Per the germline V gene, CDR1 is SGHRS and CDR2 is YFSETQ. Trimming took off 2 bases at V and 5 bases at J, with 10 bases between the two ends. CDR3 nucleotides: TGCGCCAGCAGCTTTGCGGAGCGGACTGAAGCTTTCTTT. Its translation: CASSFAERTEAFF.

The chain combines TRBV6-5 with TRBJ1-2, with 9 bases aligning to TRBD1. V gave up 0 bases and J gave up 5 bases; unmatched junction bases: 7. Looked up from germline, CDR1 is MNHEY and CDR2 is SVGAGI. There are 16 residues in the CDR3. The CDR3 is CASSYSLGQGSYGYTF. As DNA, the CDR3 is TGTGCCAGCAGTTACTCCCTAGGACAGGGGTCTTATGGCTACACCTTC.